These 23 T cell receptor beta chains share one sample of origin, sequenced in a study of control samples from healthy donors and cancer patients. Repertoires were generated with immunoSEQ multiplex PCR, while TCRdb's copy carries only in-frame clones and drops some. The table lists 150,000 to 200,000 clones, about 91% of them singletons. The material sequenced was blood. All receptors come from a woman aged 40 to 50 in good health.

The rearrangement links TRBV14 to TRBJ1-2; unclear D gene. CDR3 size: 14 residues. Per the germline V gene, CDR1 is SGHDN and CDR2 is FVKESK. V lost 0 bases and J lost 5, with 10 bases in between. The CDR3 DNA is TGTGCCAGCAGCCAAGATACGGCCCAGTATGGCTACACCTTC. Its protein is CASSQDTAQYGYTF.

The V call is TRBV7-9, the J call TRBJ1-4; TRBD1 matches 7 bases. The CDR3 extends over 13 amino acids. Germline loops: CDR1 SEHNR, CDR2 FQNEAQ (reference sequence). Trimming at V came to 3 bases and at J to 8 bases, leaving 3 bases not matched to a gene. The CDR3 loop reads CASSLAQGEKLFF. The DNA for the CDR3 is TGTGCCAGCAGCTTGGCACAGGGGGAAAAACTGTTTTTT.

This clone appeared a single time. V usage is TRBV29-1 and J usage is TRBJ1-2; TRBD1 agrees at 10 bases. Per the germline V gene, CDR1 is SQVTM and CDR2 is ANQGSEA. Trimming cost V 7 bases and J 3 bases; bases outside gene matches: 5. The CDR3 spans 13 residues. DNA of the CDR3: TGCAGCGACCGACAGGGGGCGGACTATGGCTACACCTTC. This sequence encodes CSDRQGADYGYTF.

The rearrangement uses TRBV18 and TRBJ1-3; 11 bases line up with TRBD1. CDR1 is KGHSH and CDR2 is LQKENI in the germline V gene. V trimming: 3 bases; J trimming: 4 bases; junction bases outside the gene matches: 5. There are 16 residues in the CDR3. The chain's CDR3 is CASSPVGTGGGNTIYF. Here the CDR3 DNA reads TGTGCCAGCTCACCCGTCGGGACAGGGGGAGGAAACACCATATATTTT.

V gene TRBV5-1 combines with J gene TRBJ2-1; no reliable D call. V lost 0 bases, J lost 0 bases, and 10 bases lay in between. This CDR3 region has 16 residues. CDR1 and CDR2 from the germline V gene are SGHRS and YFSETQ. The CDR3 DNA is TGCGCCAGCAGCTTGGAGTTGAGGAGCTCCTACAATGAGCAGTTCTTC. The encoded protein is CASSLELRSSYNEQFF.

The chain has TRBV3-1 (or the pseudogene TRBV3-2) and TRBJ1-5, with a possible D match to TRBD1 (5 bases). Deletions cut 4 bases from V and 7 bases from J, with 11 bases between. Germline-derived CDR1 and CDR2 are LGHDT and YNNKEL (reference sequence). This CDR3 spans 13 amino acids. DNA for the CDR3: TGTGCCAGCAGCCGTTTCGGGGACCAGCCCCAGCATTTT. It specifies CASSRFGDQPQHF.

This chain uses TRBV12-3 or TRBV12-4 with TRBJ1-5; TRBD1 might be the D (5 bases). Trimming cost V 3 bases and J 7 bases, with 10 bases left between them. CDR3 length: 13 residues. The DNA of the CDR3 is TGTGCCAGCAGTTTCAGGGTCCAACAGCCCCAGCATTTT. Translated: CASSFRVQQPQHF.

The chain recombines TRBV6-1 with TRBJ1-2, with TRBD1 matching over 9 bases. The CDR3 consists of 17 residues. The germline V gene has CDR1 MNHNS and CDR2 SASEGT. V shed 0 bases and J 5 bases; nucleotides not matched to a gene: 10. This chain's CDR3 is CASSEALRQGGRYGYTF. Written as DNA, the CDR3 is TGTGCCAGCAGTGAAGCCCTCAGACAGGGGGGGAGGTATGGCTACACCTTC.

This clone showed up just once. This sequence joins TRBV19 and TRBJ1-3; 9 positions agree with TRBD1. V shed 8 bases, J shed 4 bases, and the junction held 6 bases outside the gene matches. Germline lookup yields CDR1 LNHDA and CDR2 SQIVND (reference sequence). The CDR3 has 14 amino acids. For the CDR3, the DNA is TGTGCCAGTTGGGGACAGGGATTCGGAAACACCATATATTTT. Its protein product is CASWGQGFGNTIYF.

The chain links TRBV6-5 to TRBJ1-2; perhaps TRBD1 as D (5 bases). V dropped 7 bases and J dropped 4 bases, with 13 bases sitting between them. Germline values: CDR1 MNHEY, CDR2 SVGAGI. The CDR3 runs to 13 residues. The CDR3 sequence: CASTEGRSYGYTF. Written as DNA, the CDR3 is TGTGCCAGCACCGAGGGACGGAGCTATGGCTACACCTTC.

This clone was seen just once. V usage is TRBV2 and J usage is TRBJ2-1, with D tentatively TRBD1 (5 bases). The CDR3 length is 16 residues. V shed 4 bases and J shed 0 bases, with 13 bases lying between them. Germline V gives CDR1 SNHLY, CDR2 FYNNEI. The DNA of the CDR3 is TGTGCCAGCAGTGGCAGGGCGCTTAGCTCCTACAATGAGCAGTTCTTC. This translates into CASSGRALSSYNEQFF.

The rearrangement uses TRBV6-5 and TRBJ2-1; D is unresolved. Trimming shortened V by 1 base and J by 0 bases, and 10 bases separated the two germline ends. The V gene's germline CDR1 is MNHEY and CDR2 SVGAGI. The CDR3 length is 16 residues. CDR3 DNA: TGTGCCAGCAGTTACTTCGGACCAAGCTCCTACAATGAGCAGTTCTTC. Protein sequence: CASSYFGPSSYNEQFF.

The chain uses TRBV27 and TRBJ1-1, with D maybe TRBD1 (5 bases). Trimming cost V 6 bases and J 2 bases, with 7 bases left between them. Germline-derived CDR1 and CDR2 are MNHEY and SMNVEV (reference sequence). CDR3 length: 12 amino acids. CDR3 DNA sequence: TGTGCCAGCAGGAGGGGTAACACTGAAGCTTTCTTT. It encodes CASRRGNTEAFF.

CDR3 residues: CASSESGGYTF. CDR3 DNA: TGCGCCAGCAGTGAGTCTGGGGGCTACACCTTC. This chain joins TRBV10-2 and TRBJ1-2; D is unresolved. Germline assignment: CDR1 WSHSY and CDR2 SAAADI. Trimming cost V 0 bases and J 8 bases, with 4 bases left between them. The CDR3 length is 11 residues.

This rearrangement joins TRBV27 to TRBJ1-1, with D possibly matching TRBD1 (5 bases). The CDR3 covers 12 residues. The V gene lost 4 bases and the J gene lost 6 bases, with 9 bases spanning the gap. Per germline, CDR1 MNHEY and CDR2 SMNVEV (reference sequence). The CDR3 bases are TGTGCCAGCAGTTCCCGGGGCGCTGAAGCTTTCTTT. Translated: CASSSRGAEAFF.

V and J are TRBV18 and TRBJ1-5; tentatively, D is TRBD1 (5 bases). CDR1 and CDR2 from the germline V gene are KGHSH and LQKENI. Trimming pared 4 bases from V and 3 bases from J, leaving 16 bases between. This CDR3 region has 16 residues. The CDR3 DNA is TGTGCCAGCTCACAGGGGACGGTTCAAATCAATCAGCCCCAGCATTTT. Translating it yields CASSQGTVQINQPQHF.

The V call is TRBV13, the J call TRBJ2-5; TRBD1 might be the D (5 bases). Germline loops: CDR1 PRHDT, CDR2 FYEKMQ (reference sequence). This CDR3 is 11 amino acids long. V shed 11 bases and J shed 3 bases, with 10 bases lying between them. The CDR3 loop is CASGAKETQYF. The CDR3 DNA is TGTGCCTCTGGGGCAAAAGAGACCCAGTACTTC.

V is TRBV4-1 and J is TRBJ2-3; the match to TRBD2 covers 7 bases. The CDR3 totals 15 residues. Germline values: CDR1 MGHRA, CDR2 YSYEKL. V was pared by 3 bases and J by 2 bases, with 5 bases of the junction left unmatched. CDR3 nucleotide sequence: TGCGCCAGCAGCCAGGGCGGGGGACCCACAGATACGCAGTATTTT. It yields the protein CASSQGGGPTDTQYF.

The chain carries TRBV23-1 and TRBJ1-6; D gene ambiguous. TRBV23-1 is an ORF for which the function is uncertain. Deletions cut 0 bases from V and 6 bases from J, with 15 bases between. The CDR3 length is 17 residues. The CDR3 loop reads CASSQSSIKPPNSPLHF. In DNA, the CDR3 is TGCGCCAGCAGTCAATCCTCGATCAAACCACCTAATTCACCCCTCCACTTT.

The J gene is TRBJ2-7, the V gene TRBV2; 7 nucleotides match TRBD1. Trimming removed 7 bases from V and 0 bases from J; junction bases left unmatched: 3. CDR3 length: 13 residues. Per the germline V gene, CDR1 is SNHLY and CDR2 is FYNNEI. The CDR3 nucleotides are TGTGCCAGCAAGACAGGGAGCTCCTACGAGCAGTACTTC. Protein product: CASKTGSSYEQYF.

This chain's CDR3 is CASSYELLGTEAFF. CDR3 nucleotides: TGTGCCAGCAGTTACGAGTTATTGGGCACTGAAGCTTTCTTT. The rearrangement joins TRBV6-5 to TRBJ1-1; D not certain. Germline CDR1 reads MNHEY; CDR2 reads SVGAGI. The ends were cut back, 2 bases at V and 4 bases at J, with 11 bases in the middle. The CDR3 loop spans 14 amino acids.

This clone was detected a few times. This chain connects TRBV5-1 to TRBJ1-1; weak D call: TRBD1 (5 bases). The CDR3 length is 14 residues. V was shortened by 4 bases and J by 1 base, with 11 bases between the two germline ends. The germline gives CDR1 SGHRS, CDR2 YFSETQ. The chain's CDR3 is CASSVGVANTEAFF. The CDR3 nucleotides are TGCGCCAGCAGCGTAGGGGTGGCGAACACTGAAGCTTTCTTT.

This chain's CDR3 is CASSPPGARGPETQYF. CDR3 DNA sequence: TGTGCCAGCAGCCCCCCCGGGGCTAGGGGGCCGGAGACCCAGTACTTC. The rearrangement links TRBV11-2 to TRBJ2-5; 7 bases align to TRBD1. The CDR3 runs 16 residues. The germline V gene has CDR1 SGHAT and CDR2 FQNNGV. The V segment lost 5 bases and the J segment 5 bases; nucleotides outside the gene matches: 14.